The rows below give T cell receptor beta chains drawn from one sample of a study of blood T cell repertoires in COVID-19. Data came from immunoSEQ multiplex PCR; TCRdb stores just in-frame clones and leaves some out. This repertoire shows some 200,000 clones, 82% found once; its top ten account for 6.9%. Sample: peripheral blood. These TCRs come from a human donor with acute or convalescent COVID-19. The donor label of this sample is uncertain. Both conserved end residues are part of each CDR3. The D gene is left open where the match is weak. Only part of the rows carry a size: once, few, many, or a class if the clone is expanded.

j_call | d_call | clone_size | v_call | cdr3_nt | cdr3_aa
TRBJ1-1 | TRBD1 | NA | TRBV25-1 | TGTGCCAGCAGTGGAGACAGGGAAAACACTGAAGCTTTCTTT | CASSGDRENTEAFF
TRBJ1-1 | NA | once | TRBV3-1/TRBV3-2 | TGTGCCAGCAGCCAAGGGGCAGGGGTCGCAGCTTTCTTT | CASSQGAGVAAFF
TRBJ1-6 | NA | NA | TRBV6-1 | TGTGCCAGCAGTGACACAGGTTCCTATAATTCACCCCTCCACTTT | CASSDTGSYNSPLHF
TRBJ2-7 | NA | NA | TRBV21-1 | TGTGCCAGCAGCAAAGGTACGGCCAAGGGGATTGAGCAGTACTTC | CASSKGTAKGIEQYF
TRBJ1-1 | TRBD1 | few | TRBV10-1 | TGCGCCAGCCGACAGGGATTGAACACTGAAGCTTTCTTT | CASRQGLNTEAFF
TRBJ2-3 | NA | NA | TRBV30 | TGTGCCTGGAGTCCCGGGGTCACAGATACGCAGTATTTT | CAWSPGVTDTQYF
TRBJ2-7 | NA | NA | TRBV28 | TGTGCCAGCAGTTCCTCTAACGAGCAGTACTTC | CASSSSNEQYF
TRBJ2-5 | NA | NA | TRBV4-1 | TGCGCCAGCAGTCTTGGGGGGGCGCAAGAGACCCAGTACTTC | CASSLGGAQETQYF
TRBJ2-1 | TRBD1 | once | TRBV2 | TGTGCCAGCAGCCTACGTTTACAGGGGAGCTCCTACAATGAGCAGTTCTTC | CASSLRLQGSSYNEQFF
TRBJ2-7 | TRBD1 | NA | TRBV3-1/TRBV3-2 | TGTGCCAGCAGCCTACGTACAGGGGGAGTGGGGGAGCAGTACTTC | CASSLRTGGVGEQYF
TRBJ1-6 | NA | NA | TRBV4-2 | TGTGCCAGCAGCCCAACTAACACGAGATCATATAATTCACCCCTCCACTTT | CASSPTNTRSYNSPLHF
TRBJ2-1 | NA | NA | TRBV12-5 | TGTGCTAGTGGTTTCGCCTCATGGAGCTCCTACAATGAGCAGTTCTTC | CASGFASWSSYNEQFF
TRBJ1-1 | TRBD1 | NA | TRBV6-2/TRBV6-3 | TGTGCCAGCAGTTACTCAGCAGGGGGGAGTACTGAAACTTTCTTT | CASSYSAGGSTETFF
TRBJ1-5 | TRBD1 | once | TRBV6-6 | TGTGCCAGCAGATACAGGGGGCGAGGAGGCAATCAGCCCCAGCATTTT | CASRYRGRGGNQPQHF
TRBJ1-4 | NA | few | TRBV7-9 | TGTGCCAGCAGCTTACAGGGGACTAATGAAAAACTGTTTTTT | CASSLQGTNEKLFF
TRBJ2-2 | TRBD2 | NA | TRBV6-2/TRBV6-3 | TGTGCCAGCAGTTACTTCCAGCGGGGGCTTAGAGGGGAGCTGTTTTTT | CASSYFQRGLRGELFF
TRBJ1-5 | NA | NA | TRBV6-1 | TGTGCCAGCAGTGAGAGGTATCAGCCCCAGCATTTT | CASSERYQPQHF
TRBJ1-6 | TRBD1 | NA | TRBV24-1 | TGTGCCACCACAGGGGGATATTCACCCCTCCACTTT | CATTGGYSPLHF
TRBJ1-5 | TRBD1 | once | TRBV9 | TGTGCCAGCAGCACCAGGGGGATAGATCAGCCCCAGCATTTT | CASSTRGIDQPQHF
TRBJ1-2 | TRBD1 | NA | TRBV28 | TGTGCCAGCAGTTTTCTCCCAGGGGGCGCAGGTGGCTACACCTTC | CASSFLPGGAGGYTF
TRBJ2-5 | TRBD1 | NA | TRBV19 | TGTGCCAGTAGTATAGTAGACAGGGTGGAGACCCAGTACTTC | CASSIVDRVETQYF
TRBJ1-5 | TRBD1 | NA | TRBV2 | TGTGCCAGCAGTCTCCGGACAGGGAGCGAACAGCCCCAGCATTTT | CASSLRTGSEQPQHF
TRBJ2-4 | NA | NA | TRBV3-1/TRBV3-2 | TGTGCCAGCAGCCATGGGAGCGCCAAAAACATTCAGTACTTC | CASSHGSAKNIQYF
TRBJ1-1 | NA | once | TRBV18 | TGTGCCAGCTCACCGGGGACAGAAGCTTTCTTT | CASSPGTEAFF
TRBJ1-5 | NA | NA | TRBV6-1 | TGTGCCAGCAGTGAAGGCACAGGAAATCAGCCCCAGCATTTT | CASSEGTGNQPQHF
TRBJ2-7 | TRBD2 | NA | TRBV3-1/TRBV3-2 | TGTGCCAGCAGCCAAGGGGTAGCGGGATACGAGCAGTACTTC | CASSQGVAGYEQYF
TRBJ2-5 | NA | NA | TRBV27 | TGTGCCAGCAGTTCGTACCAAGAGACCCAGTACTTC | CASSSYQETQYF
TRBJ1-1 | NA | NA | TRBV23-1 | TGCGCCAGCAGTCAATCGTTGCGTAGTCCCAAGGAAGCTTTCTTT | CASSQSLRSPKEAFF
TRBJ2-5 | TRBD2 | NA | TRBV7-2 | TGTGCCAGCAGTGCTACTAGCGGGACCCCGTCGGAGACCCAGTACTTC | CASSATSGTPSETQYF
TRBJ2-7 | NA | once | TRBV4-1 | TGCGCCAGCAGCCAGGAGTCCTTTTTCACAGGTAGCTCCTACGAGCAGTACTTC | CASSQESFFTGSSYEQYF
TRBJ1-2 | TRBD1 | NA | TRBV9 | TGTGCCAGCAGCGTAGTGGGGACAGGAAGGGGCTACACCTTC | CASSVVGTGRGYTF
TRBJ2-3 | TRBD2 | NA | TRBV9 | TGTGCCAGCAGCGTAGGAGGATCGGCTAGCGGGTTCACAGATACGCAGTATTTT | CASSVGGSASGFTDTQYF
TRBJ2-5 | TRBD1 | NA | TRBV19 | TGTGCCAGTAGTAGAGGGACAGCGAGCAGACAAGAGACCCAGTACTTC | CASSRGTASRQETQYF
TRBJ2-2 | TRBD1 | once | TRBV19 | TGTGCCAGTAGCAGTTCCGGGACAGGGAGGACCGGGGAGCTGTTTTTT | CASSSSGTGRTGELFF
TRBJ2-5 | NA | NA | TRBV11-2 | TGTGCCAGCAGCTTAGGGGCAGAGACCCAGTACTTC | CASSLGAETQYF